This TCR beta chain derives from a study of OX40 agonist ivuxolimab in advanced cancers. Assay used: immunoSEQ multiplex PCR; TCRdb lists only in-frame clones, some missing. This table holds roughly 13,000 clones, around 74% found once. The sequence derives from an adult with an advanced solid tumor such as melanoma, head and neck, liver or kidney cancer. Sequences were derived from CD4+ or CD8+ T cells sorted from blood, sampled in a trial of the OX40 agonist ivuxolimab.

CDR3 protein: CASSSDAGGTDTQYF. The CDR3 nucleotides read TGTGCCAGCAGCTCAGACGCGGGAGGCACAGATACGCAGTATTTT. V is TRBV7-3 and J is TRBJ2-3, with TRBD2 matching 7 bases. In germline, CDR1 is SGHTA, CDR2 FQGTGA. After removal of 4 bases from V and 1 base from J, the junction contained 5 bases not matched to a gene. This CDR3 region has 15 residues.